This T cell receptor beta chain was retrieved from a study of post-analysis software for immune sequencing data (dated by TCRdb to the mid-2010s). Broadly, across the study: Recorded disease courses included relapsing-remitting, secondary progressive and progressive-relapsing multiple sclerosis, with some patients lacking subtype annotation. The patient repertoires were set against under 12 previously published healthy control repertoires from donors whose ages ranged from roughly 6 to 26 years. A subset of samples was prepared in parallel using single-end sample barcoding, then pooled and co-amplified after Illumina adapter ligation. Overall study results and their limits: Patients showed significantly higher frequencies than controls for a handful of TRBV segments, among them TRBV5-6, TRBV5-1 and TRBV20-1. Significantly lower normalized Chao1 diversity was found in multiple sclerosis patients than in controls, suggesting substantial peripheral T-cell clonal expansion. The control group was slightly older than the multiple sclerosis patient group. Direct clustering with F measure showed strong co-clustering of samples prepared in the same batch, prompting a batch-effect correction.

Library generation was performed with PCR. Sequencing was performed on an Illumina HiSeq 2500. To reduce PCR and sequencing biases, unique molecular identifiers were incorporated into the TCR beta cDNA libraries. Every 1 to 10 million input T cells yielded approximately 500,000 cDNA molecules, meaning each molecule approximated one T cell. The same protocol used for the earlier healthy control dataset was applied to prepare and sequence the patient libraries. Samples belonging to the same batch were prepared together, multiplexed and sequenced on a shared HiSeq lane. In the original analysis: Raw barcoded reads were processed with MIGEC, and single-read molecular identifier groups were discarded before consensus assembly and CDR3 extraction. VDJtools was used for post-analysis of the clonotype tables, and diversity was normalized by down-sampling every dataset to the size of the smallest sample. In repertoire overlap clustering, CDR3 amino acid sequences, but not nucleotide sequences, were matched to correct batch-related cross-sample contamination. TCRdb trimmed the raw reads at Q25, called clones with MiXCR and kept productive beta chains. Under each unique CDR3 protein, matching rows form one entry showing the most common genes and DNA. The V and J calls here are based on TCRdb, not the publication. Present in this sample are over 700,000 distinct CDR3 sequences, roughly 27% of which were seen just once. Together, the top ten hold about 0.5% of the sample.

To demonstrate the VDJtools post-analysis software, TCR beta repertoires were profiled from the peripheral blood of about a dozen young patients with multiple sclerosis. The multiple sclerosis patients were children and adolescents between roughly 6 and 15 years of age. Counted from cysteine to phenylalanine, this CDR3 has 17 amino acids. The CDR3 DNA has 51 bases and is translated from base 1. V is pruned by 1 base and J by 2 bases, leaving 8 bases of the junction without a gene match. CDR1 and CDR2 are drawn from the germline V gene: SGHTA, FQGNSA. As for this clonotype: The specificity of this receptor is unknown. Base qualities are not at hand, and no much larger clone is one base apart.

The clonotype was recovered from a girl between 5 and 17 years old with multiple sclerosis. Sample: blood. The rearrangement joined TRBV7-2 to TRBJ2-5; the junction holds 9 bases that match TRBD2. The DNA reads as follows: TGTGCCAGCAGCTTAGTAGTGTGGCGGGGGGGACAAGAGACCCAGTACTTC. This translates into CASSLVVWRGGQETQYF.